The next 19 T cell receptor beta chains were all read from a single sample in a study of T cells after posttransplantation cyclophosphamide. The protocol was immunoSEQ multiplex PCR, while the TCRdb copy is restricted to in-frame clones and leaves out a portion. The sample holds tens of thousands of clones, about 91% seen once. The naive gate required viable CD3+CD4+ or CD3+CD8+ cells with CCR7+CD45RA+CD45RO-CD95-CD27+CD28+ phenotype. Specimen: naive CD4+ T cells sorted from blood. The receptors here all came from a man aged 25 to 45 in good health and a related stem cell transplant donor.

The rearrangement joins TRBV19 to TRBJ1-5; D unresolved. The CDR3 runs to 13 residues. Germline V gene data show CDR1 as LNHDA and CDR2 as SQIVND (reference sequence). Trimming shortened V by 10 bases and J by 5 bases, and 15 bases separated the two germline ends. The CDR3 DNA reads TGTGCCACCGGGGTAAGAATGGATCAGCCCCAGCATTTT. Amino acid sequence: CATGVRMDQPQHF.

This clone was recorded a few times. This chain connects TRBV6-4 to TRBJ2-2; perhaps TRBD1 as D (6 bases). Germline CDR1 MRHNA, CDR2 SNTAGT. V lost 3 bases and J 5 bases, leaving 13 bases between the germline ends. This CDR3 region has 15 residues. In DNA, the CDR3 is TGTGCCAGCAGTGAGGACAGTGTTTTAACCGGGGAGCTGTTTTTT. Protein sequence: CASSEDSVLTGELFF.

The chain is built from TRBV7-6 and TRBJ1-5, with 12 bases identical to TRBD1. The CDR3 is made up of 17 amino acids. Germline assignment: CDR1 SGHVS and CDR2 FNYEAQ. V lost 5 bases and J lost 2; bases outside the gene matches: 7. CDR3 amino acids: CASSPGTGGRGNQPQHF. Here the CDR3 DNA reads TGTGCCAGCAGCCCCGGGACAGGGGGCCGGGGCAATCAGCCCCAGCATTTT.

The chain links TRBV19 to TRBJ2-7, with D perhaps TRBD1 (5 bases). The V gene's germline CDR1 is LNHDA and CDR2 SQIVND (reference sequence). The CDR3 spans 13 residues. Trimming stripped 5 bases from V and 4 bases from J, with 12 bases between. Here the CDR3 DNA reads TGTGCCAGTAGTTCCACCCAGGGTTACGAGCAGTACTTC. Its translation is CASSSTQGYEQYF.

The rearrangement joins TRBV20-1 to TRBJ2-5, with D possibly matching TRBD2 (5 bases). V was clipped by 1 base and J by 5 bases, with 5 bases between them. CDR3 length: 11 amino acids. Looked up from germline, CDR1 is DFQATT and CDR2 is SNEGSKA (reference sequence). CDR3 nucleotide sequence: TGCAGTGCTAGAGCGGGGGAGACCCAGTACTTC. Translation gives CSARAGETQYF.

The CDR3 region has the DNA TGTGCCAGTAGTATAATGGGGGGGGATACGCAGTATTTT. This codes for CASSIMGGDTQYF. This chain connects TRBV19 to TRBJ2-3; 7 bases line up with TRBD2. The germline V gene encodes CDR1 LNHDA and CDR2 SQIVND (reference sequence). The CDR3 covers 13 residues. V lost 2 bases to trimming and J lost 6 bases; unmatched junction nucleotides: 2. Filled out from reference TRBV19 and TRBJ2-3, the complete variable domain reads DGGITQSPKYLFRKEGQNVTLSCEQNLNHDAMYWYRQDPGQGLRLIYYSQIVNDFQKGDIAEGYSVSREKKESFPLTVTSAQKNPTAFYLCASSIMGGDTQYFGPGTRLTVL.

In regard to this clone: The sample has other DNA sequences that encode this CDR3 too. V usage is TRBV28 and J usage is TRBJ2-7; the match to TRBD2 covers 7 bases. The CDR3 length is 14 residues. Unmatched junction bases numbered 4, after V lost 3 bases and J lost 2 bases. Per germline, CDR1 MDHEN and CDR2 SYDVKM. CDR3 nucleotides: TGTGCCAGCAGTTTCCCAGCGGGACCCTACGAGCAGTACTTC. It codes for CASSFPAGPYEQYF.

The rearrangement links TRBV7-2 to TRBJ1-2, with 10 bases that match TRBD1. CDR1 and CDR2 (germline): SGHTA, FQGNSA. This CDR3 has 14 amino acids. The V and J ends lost 5 bases and 8 bases, in that order; junction bases with no gene match: 8. The DNA of the CDR3 is TGTGCCAGCAGCCCAGGGGGGACAGGGGAAGGCTACACCTTC. It specifies CASSPGGTGEGYTF.

The chain recombines TRBV19 with TRBJ2-3, with 8 bases matching TRBD1. Trimming at V came to 4 bases and at J to 0 bases, leaving 6 bases not matched to a gene. Germline-derived CDR1 and CDR2 are LNHDA and SQIVND (reference sequence). The CDR3 totals 16 residues. The CDR3 DNA is TGTGCCAGTAGTAACCCAGGGGGCCCTAGCACAGATACGCAGTATTTT. Amino acid sequence: CASSNPGGPSTDTQYF.

This chain joins TRBV7-3 and TRBJ2-7; 8 bases are a match to TRBD1. V dropped 2 bases and J dropped 4; count of bases not matched to a gene: 7. Germline values: CDR1 SGHTA, CDR2 FQGTGA. The CDR3 spans 15 residues. CDR3 in DNA: TGTGCCAGCAGCTTAGGGGACAGGAGCGGGTACGAGCAGTACTTC. This gives the protein CASSLGDRSGYEQYF.

The chain has TRBV5-4 and TRBJ2-3, with 10 bases aligning to TRBD1. The CDR3 extends over 17 amino acids. V trimming: 0 bases; J trimming: 3 bases; junction bases outside the gene matches: 7. The germline V gene encodes CDR1 SGHNT and CDR2 YYREEE (reference sequence). The CDR3 DNA follows: TGTGCCAGCAGCTTGGGGGGACAGGGGTTAGCTACAGATACGCAGTATTTT. Protein product: CASSLGGQGLATDTQYF.

The chain carries TRBV6-1 and TRBJ2-1, with TRBD2 matching 7 bases. Per germline, CDR1 MNHNS and CDR2 SASEGT. Trimming removed 4 bases from V and 8 bases from J; junction bases left unmatched: 14. The CDR3 length is 16 residues. CDR3 loop: CASSALGGKVGHEQFF. For the CDR3, the DNA is TGTGCCAGCAGTGCGCTGGGAGGGAAAGTCGGACATGAGCAGTTCTTC.

V is TRBV6-5 and J is TRBJ2-3, with D tentatively TRBD2 (6 bases). V lost 0 bases and J 2 bases, leaving 12 bases between the germline ends. Germline CDR1 reads MNHEY; CDR2 reads SVGAGI. The CDR3 sequence is 16 residues long. The CDR3 reads CASSYSSRGLTDTQYF. In DNA form, the CDR3 reads TGTGCCAGCAGTTACTCGAGCCGGGGACTCACAGATACGCAGTATTTT.

The rearrangement joins TRBV6-5 to TRBJ2-5; 11 bases agree with TRBD2. The ends lost 0 bases at V and 7 bases at J; junction bases unmatched: 7. The CDR3 has 16 amino acids. Germline V lookup: CDR1 MNHEY, CDR2 SVGAGI. The CDR3 DNA sequence: TGTGCCAGCAGTTACTCCCATAGCGGGGGGGCTGGGACCCAGTACTTC. Its translation: CASSYSHSGGAGTQYF.

The V gene is TRBV6-1, the J gene TRBJ2-3; D uncertain. Trimming removed 3 bases at V and 0 bases at J, with 10 bases between. Germline assignment: CDR1 MNHNS and CDR2 SASEGT. This CDR3 is built from 15 residues. For the CDR3, the DNA is TGTGCCAGCAGTGAGACACCCTCTAGCACAGATACGCAGTATTTT. Translation: CASSETPSSTDTQYF.

The chain carries TRBV5-5 and TRBJ2-7; 7 bases are a match to TRBD1. The CDR3 covers 16 residues. The germline CDR1 and CDR2 sequences are SGHKS and YYEKEE (reference sequence). V gave up 0 bases and J gave up 1 base; unmatched junction bases: 7. The CDR3 sequence is CASSLDYRDRSYEQYF. The CDR3 coding sequence is TGTGCCAGCAGCTTGGATTACCGGGACAGATCCTACGAGCAGTACTTC.

The sample holds one count of this clone. The chain has TRBV11-2 and TRBJ1-2, with a weak D call TRBD1 (6 bases). Germline V CDR1 and CDR2: SGHAT, FQNNGV. Trimming removed 4 bases at V and 6 bases at J, with 18 bases between. The CDR3 runs to 15 residues. For the CDR3, the DNA is TGTGCCAGCAGCTCCTGGCGGGGGCGGTTAAATGGCTACACCTTC. Encoded protein: CASSSWRGRLNGYTF. Drawing the rest from reference TRBV11-2 and TRBJ1-2, the complete variable domain is EAGVAQSPRYKIIEKRQSVAFWCNPISGHATLYWYQQILGQGPKLLIQFQNNGVVDDSQLPKDRFSAERLKGVDSTLKIQPAKLEDSAVYLCASSSWRGRLNGYTFGSGTRLTVV.

The chain carries TRBV6-1 and TRBJ2-3; maybe TRBD1 (5 bases). Trimming removed 5 bases from V and 2 bases from J, with 11 bases in between. Germline CDR1 and CDR2: MNHNS and SASEGT. This CDR3 spans 14 amino acids. CDR3 sequence (DNA): TGTGCCAGCAGTCCCAGGGAAGTCACAGATACGCAGTATTTT. Encoded protein: CASSPREVTDTQYF.

The genes are TRBV7-9 and TRBJ1-2; a possible D gene is TRBD1 (6 bases). Germline V lookup: CDR1 SEHNR, CDR2 FQNEAQ (reference sequence). V was shortened by 1 base and J by 8 bases, with 11 bases between the two germline ends. CDR3 size: 13 residues. CDR3 in amino acids: CASSLGQGHGYTF. CDR3 coding DNA: TGTGCCAGCAGCTTAGGCCAGGGGCACGGCTACACCTTC.